These 18 T cell receptor beta chains came from one sample sequenced in a study of CD8+ T cells in alopecia areata. RNA extraction was followed by reverse transcription into cDNA, which acted as the sequencing template. Here immunoSEQ multiplex PCR was the method, and the copy in TCRdb shows in-frame clones only, minus some. The sample has hundreds of thousands of clones; under 70% are singletons. As to treatment: oral pan-JAK inhibitor, 5-10 mg twice daily. The sample consisted of CD4+ T cells sorted from blood, taken around week 44, from a patient treated with tofacitinib. These receptors were taken from a human donor with alopecia areata.

In this sample, this clone turned up once. This chain uses TRBV7-2 with TRBJ2-5; the match to TRBD2 covers 7 bases. This CDR3 has 15 residues. The germline V gene encodes CDR1 SGHTA and CDR2 FQGNSA. V shed 3 bases, J shed 5 bases, and the junction held 9 bases outside the gene matches. This CDR3 reads CASSLGVGGMETQYF. DNA for the CDR3: TGTGCCAGCAGCTTGGGAGTGGGGGGGATGGAGACCCAGTACTTC.

The chain is built from TRBV6-5 and TRBJ1-1; no definite D call. The CDR3 is 11 amino acids. The germline CDR1 and CDR2 sequences are MNHEY and SVGAGI. Trimming took off 3 bases at V and 8 bases at J, with 7 bases between the two ends. The CDR3: CASSYLGEAFF. Here the CDR3 DNA reads TGTGCCAGCAGTTATTTAGGGGAAGCTTTCTTT.

The chain joins TRBV27 to TRBJ1-5; possibly TRBD1 for D (5 bases). The CDR3 extends over 15 amino acids. Germline lookup yields CDR1 MNHEY and CDR2 SMNVEV (reference sequence). V was trimmed by 3 bases and J by 5 bases, leaving 14 bases between them. The CDR3 coding sequence is TGTGCCAGCAGTTTCAATCGGGGACCCGATCAGCCCCAGCATTTT. Amino acids: CASSFNRGPDQPQHF.

This clone was recorded a few times. The chain carries TRBV9 and TRBJ1-1; no clear D. Trimming pared 0 bases from V and 10 bases from J, leaving 19 bases between. From germline, CDR1 is SGDLS and CDR2 YYNGEE. CDR3 length: 15 amino acids. The CDR3 spells CASSVEAAGGFGAFF. In nucleotides, the CDR3 is TGTGCCAGCAGCGTAGAGGCGGCAGGCGGGTTTGGAGCTTTCTTT. The complete variable domain, with remaining parts taken from reference TRBV9 and TRBJ1-1, reads DSGVTQTPKHLITATGQRVTLRCSPRSGDLSVYWYQQSLDQGLQFLIQYYNGEERAKGNILERFSAQQFPDLHSELNLSSLELGDSALYFCASSVEAAGGFGAFFGQGTRLTVV.

This clone was observed once. This chain uses TRBV29-1 with TRBJ2-1, with 9 bases lining up with TRBD1. This CDR3 is built from 13 residues. After removal of 4 bases from V and 4 bases from J, the junction contained 2 bases not matched to a gene. CDR1 is SQVTM, CDR2 ANQGSEA, per germline. DNA for the CDR3: TGCAGCGTTGGGACAGGGGTTTACAATGAGCAGTTCTTC. It is translated as CSVGTGVYNEQFF.

V and J are TRBV10-3 and TRBJ2-1, with TRBD1 matching over 7 bases. From germline, CDR1 is ENHRY and CDR2 SYGVKD. The CDR3 has 14 residues. V was clipped by 10 bases and J by 0 bases; unmatched bases: 6. CDR3 coding DNA: TGTGCCACCGACAGGGACAACTCCTACAATGAGCAGTTCTTC. Its protein is CATDRDNSYNEQFF.

The V call is TRBV29-1, the J call TRBJ2-7, with a possible D match to TRBD1 (5 bases). The CDR3 is 11 residues long. Trimming took off 5 bases at V and 4 bases at J, with 9 bases between the two ends. The germline gives CDR1 SQVTM, CDR2 ANQGSEA. In DNA, the CDR3 is TGCAGCGTTACGGACATTTACGAGCAGTACTTC. The encoded protein is CSVTDIYEQYF.

The V call is TRBV9, the J call TRBJ2-3; D unclear. There are 14 residues in the CDR3. The V end lost 0 bases, the J end lost 6 bases, and 11 bases lay between the germline ends. Germline lookup yields CDR1 SGDLS and CDR2 YYNGEE. In DNA form, the CDR3 reads TGTGCCAGCAGCGTAGACGTAAAGGCCGATACGCAGTATTTT. Translating gives CASSVDVKADTQYF.

The chain uses TRBV7-2 and TRBJ2-5; the D gene could be TRBD1 or TRBD2 (6 bases each). V lost 3 bases and J lost 3, with 17 bases in between. Germline V lookup: CDR1 SGHTA, CDR2 FQGNSA. This CDR3 has 16 residues. CDR3 sequence (DNA): TGTGCCAGCAGCTTTAGAGGGGGGCGCTTAAAAGAGACCCAGTACTTC. Translated, it gives CASSFRGGRLKETQYF.

This chain connects TRBV7-9 to TRBJ2-3; 9 bases align to TRBD1. With V trimmed by 5 bases and J by 9 bases, 9 bases remained unmatched. The CDR3 length is 14 residues. The germline CDR1 and CDR2 sequences are SEHNR and FQNEAQ (reference sequence). CDR3 protein: CASSPGDRVRTQYF. In DNA form, the CDR3 reads TGTGCCAGCAGCCCGGGGGACAGGGTACGAACGCAGTATTTT.

This rearrangement joins TRBV7-9 to TRBJ1-2; no firm D call. The CDR3 length is 16 residues. Germline lookup yields CDR1 SEHNR and CDR2 FQNEAQ (reference sequence). V lost 5 bases and J lost 4, with 20 bases in between. The CDR3 is CASSTPGPIGGYGYTF. CDR3 DNA: TGTGCCAGCAGCACCCCCGGCCCGATTGGTGGCTATGGCTACACCTTC.

The chain has TRBV30 and TRBJ1-2; maybe TRBD1 (5 bases). V was shortened by 2 bases and J by 8 bases, with 18 bases between the two germline ends. Looked up from germline, CDR1 is GTSNPN and CDR2 is SVGIG (reference sequence). CDR3 length equals 14 residues. CDR3 protein: CAWSKPGTAPGYTF. The DNA for the CDR3 is TGTGCCTGGAGTAAACCCGGGACGGCCCCGGGCTACACCTTC.

The rearrangement uses TRBV23-1 and TRBJ1-1; D unclear. TRBV23-1 is known as an ORF, though its function is uncertain. The CDR3 length is 12 residues. Trimming removed 8 bases from V and 5 bases from J, with 12 bases in between. The CDR3 sequence is CASGEVWTEAFF. As DNA, the CDR3 is TGCGCCAGCGGGGAGGTCTGGACTGAAGCTTTCTTT.

The CDR3 nucleotides are TGTGCCAGCAGCAGGAGGTTCTTCGACGAGCAGTACTTC. Its translation: CASSRRFFDEQYF. The chain uses TRBV5-5 and TRBJ2-7, with D perhaps matching TRBD2 (5 bases). This CDR3 region has 13 residues. Germline CDR1 SGHKS, CDR2 YYEKEE (reference sequence). Between the trimmed V and J ends, which lost 4 bases and 5 bases, there was a span of 13 bases.

This CDR3 is CASSYYSGTGIAPLHF. CDR3 coding DNA: TGTGCCAGCAGCTACTACTCCGGGACTGGAATTGCACCCCTCCACTTT. The V gene is TRBV9, the J gene TRBJ1-6; the D gene is possibly TRBD1 (5 bases). Looked up from germline, CDR1 is SGDLS and CDR2 is YYNGEE. V was shortened by 4 bases and J by 11 bases, with 22 bases between the two germline ends. The CDR3 has 16 residues.

This clone was detected a few times. The J gene is TRBJ2-2, the V gene TRBV7-3; possibly TRBD1 or TRBD2 for D (5 bases each). Germline CDR1 SGHTA, CDR2 FQGTGA. Trimming removed 5 bases from V and 2 bases from J, with 18 bases in between. CDR3 size: 17 residues. In DNA form, the CDR3 reads TGTGCCAGCAGCCCAGCCTTGGGACGGCAAAACACCGGGGAGCTGTTTTTT. Amino acids: CASSPALGRQNTGELFF.

This sequence joins TRBV4-3 and TRBJ2-3, with TRBD2 matching over 9 bases. This CDR3 has 18 residues. V shed 0 bases and J 1 base; nucleotides not matched to a gene: 8. Per the germline V gene, CDR1 is LGHNA and CDR2 is YSLEER. CDR3 amino acids: CASSQDPPLAGGTDTQYF. As DNA, the CDR3 is TGCGCCAGCAGCCAAGACCCACCCTTAGCGGGGGGCACAGATACGCAGTATTTT.

The chain couples TRBV2 to TRBJ1-5, with a possible D match to TRBD1 (5 bases). The CDR3 consists of 13 residues. V gave up 2 bases and J gave up 7 bases, with 9 bases separating them. Germline V gives CDR1 SNHLY, CDR2 FYNNEI. The CDR3, as DNA: TGTGCCAGCAGTGAACGGGGGACCCAGCCCCAGCATTTT. This translates into CASSERGTQPQHF.